The next 14 T cell receptor beta chains were all read from a single sample in a study of vaccination and CD4 T cells after COVID-19. As to treatment: roughly 10-day PBMC culture with coronavirus spike peptide pools or control peptides (ViraFEST assay). Cultured CD4+ T cell DNA underwent sequencing with the Oncomine TCR Beta short-read assay. TCRdb independently ran MiXCR on the PCR reads; one entry per CDR3 protein. Of around 4,200 distinct CDR3 sequences in the sample, roughly 70% are singletons; the top ten hold under 40%. Which antigens these TCRs recognize remains unknown. The specimen was CD4+ T cells from blood, cultured in vitro. The receptors come from a human donor who had recovered from COVID-19.

The gene calls are TRBV28 and TRBJ1-2, with D hard to call. The CDR3 has 12 amino acids. The V and J ends lost 5 bases and 3 bases respectively, with 7 bases between them. CDR1 is MDHEN and CDR2 is SYDVKM in the germline V gene. The CDR3 loop is CASSPIYYGYTF. CDR3 nucleotides: TGTGCCAGCAGTCCTATATACTATGGCTACACCTTC.

This rearrangement joins TRBV7-9 to TRBJ1-1; 8 positions match TRBD1. This CDR3 contains 18 residues. Germline loops: CDR1 SEHNR, CDR2 FQNEAQ (reference sequence). J gave up 0 bases and V 5 bases, and 14 bases lay outside the gene matches. Here the CDR3 reads CASSQGRTGNFMNTEAFF. DNA of the CDR3: TGTGCCAGCAGCCAAGGCAGGACAGGGAACTTTATGAACACTGAAGCTTTCTTT.

This clonotype appeared a single time. In DNA form, the CDR3 reads TGCGCCAGCAGCCAAGTGGGAGCAGGAGCCAAAAACATTCAGTACTTC. Encoded protein: CASSQVGAGAKNIQYF. V usage is TRBV4-1 and J usage is TRBJ2-4; a possible D gene is TRBD2 (5 bases). Per the germline V gene, CDR1 is MGHRA and CDR2 is YSYEKL. V lost 1 base and J 0 bases, leaving 10 bases between the germline ends. CDR3 length equals 16 residues.

This clonotype is judged hyperexpanded (1% or more). The chain uses TRBV6-1 and TRBJ1-5, with 10 bases aligning to TRBD1. The trim removed 6 bases at V and 4 bases at J, leaving 9 bases unmatched. The CDR3 runs to 16 residues. The germline gives CDR1 MNHNS, CDR2 SASEGT. CDR3 sequence (DNA): TGTGCCAGCAGCCATGACAGGGGGCGTCGAAATCAGCCCCAGCATTTT. Translated: CASSHDRGRRNQPQHF.

The gene calls are TRBV6-5 and TRBJ2-4, with TRBD1 matching over 7 bases. The ends lost 4 bases at V and 7 bases at J; junction bases unmatched: 10. The CDR3 has 15 amino acids. CDR1 is MNHEY, CDR2 SVGAGI, per germline. The CDR3 DNA reads TGTGCCAGCAGTTCACCTAGGGACAGTGGGAACATTCAGTACTTC. Amino acids: CASSSPRDSGNIQYF.

The gene calls are TRBV18 and TRBJ1-2, with D hard to call. V was shortened by 2 bases and J by 3 bases, with 7 bases between the two germline ends. This CDR3 has 13 residues. CDR1 and CDR2 (germline): KGHSH, LQKENI. For the CDR3, the DNA is TGTGCCAGCTCACCAGGGCAGGACTATGGCTACACCTTC. This translates into CASSPGQDYGYTF.

The rearrangement links TRBV7-9 to TRBJ1-1; TRBD1 matches at 9 bases. J gave up 8 bases and V 4 bases, and 5 bases lay outside the gene matches. The germline CDR1 and CDR2 sequences are SEHNR and FQNEAQ (reference sequence). This CDR3 comprises 13 residues. Written as DNA, the CDR3 is TGTGCCAGCAGCTCCGGGACAGGGCGGGAAGCTTTCTTT. The encoded protein is CASSSGTGREAFF.

The chain uses TRBV6-5 and TRBJ2-3; TRBD1 agrees at 9 bases. Losses at the gene ends were 2 bases for V and 1 base for J; bases not matched to a gene: 16. The CDR3 length is 20 residues. Germline CDR1 and CDR2: MNHEY and SVGAGI. CDR3 sequence (DNA): TGTGCCAGCAGTTACCCCCGGGGACAGGGTGTCTCGGGGGGCACAGATACGCAGTATTTT. Protein: CASSYPRGQGVSGGTDTQYF.

The chain links TRBV27 to TRBJ1-2; possible D gene TRBD1, 5 bases. The CDR3 sequence is 17 residues long. CDR1 and CDR2 (germline): MNHEY, SMNVEV (reference sequence). Trimming removed 5 bases at V and 4 bases at J, with 23 bases between. CDR3 DNA sequence: TGTGCCAGCAGTCCTCCGACTGGGGCCTTCGCTGCCTATGGCTACACCTTC. Its protein is CASSPPTGAFAAYGYTF.

This clonotype was found a few times. The chain links TRBV27 to TRBJ1-3, with a weak D call TRBD1 (6 bases). This CDR3 comprises 16 residues. With 8 bases removed from V and 3 bases from J, the gap between germline ends came to 20 bases. CDR1 and CDR2 (germline): MNHEY, SMNVEV (reference sequence). DNA for the CDR3: TGTGCCAGCGGATCCTTCTGGGGGCTGGGTGGAAACACCATATATTTT. Translating it yields CASGSFWGLGGNTIYF.

This clonotype occurred a few times. The chain recombines TRBV12-3 or TRBV12-4 with TRBJ1-1; D gene unclear. CDR3 size: 12 residues. Trimming cost V 2 bases and J 8 bases, with 9 bases left between them. The CDR3 bases are TGTGCCAGCAGTTTAAGCGTCCAGGAAGCTTTCTTT. It is translated as CASSLSVQEAFF.

The chain joins TRBV6-5 to TRBJ1-6, with unresolved D. Germline assignment: CDR1 MNHEY and CDR2 SVGAGI. V lost 0 bases and J lost 5, with 20 bases in between. The CDR3 extends over 19 amino acids. Written as DNA, the CDR3 is TGTGCCAGCAGTTACTCGATCTCCCGAACCGACGGCAATAATTCACCCCTCCACTTT. Amino acid sequence: CASSYSISRTDGNNSPLHF.

The chain has TRBV7-2 and TRBJ1-6; perhaps TRBD1 as D (5 bases). The CDR3 spans 12 residues. Trimming cost V 11 bases and J 8 bases, with 13 bases left between them. CDR1 and CDR2 (germline): SGHTA, FQGNSA. The CDR3 sequence is CAAQGNDSPLHF. The CDR3, as DNA: TGTGCCGCCCAGGGAAACGATTCACCCCTCCACTTT.

The CDR3 DNA sequence: TGTGCCAGCAGCCAAGATCCGGGGGAACTGTTTTTT. Its protein is CASSQDPGELFF. The chain recombines TRBV6-1 with TRBJ1-4, with TRBD1 as a possible D gene (5 bases). The V gene lost 6 bases and the J gene lost 12 bases, with 14 bases spanning the gap. CDR1 is MNHNS, CDR2 SASEGT, per germline. The CDR3 has 12 residues.